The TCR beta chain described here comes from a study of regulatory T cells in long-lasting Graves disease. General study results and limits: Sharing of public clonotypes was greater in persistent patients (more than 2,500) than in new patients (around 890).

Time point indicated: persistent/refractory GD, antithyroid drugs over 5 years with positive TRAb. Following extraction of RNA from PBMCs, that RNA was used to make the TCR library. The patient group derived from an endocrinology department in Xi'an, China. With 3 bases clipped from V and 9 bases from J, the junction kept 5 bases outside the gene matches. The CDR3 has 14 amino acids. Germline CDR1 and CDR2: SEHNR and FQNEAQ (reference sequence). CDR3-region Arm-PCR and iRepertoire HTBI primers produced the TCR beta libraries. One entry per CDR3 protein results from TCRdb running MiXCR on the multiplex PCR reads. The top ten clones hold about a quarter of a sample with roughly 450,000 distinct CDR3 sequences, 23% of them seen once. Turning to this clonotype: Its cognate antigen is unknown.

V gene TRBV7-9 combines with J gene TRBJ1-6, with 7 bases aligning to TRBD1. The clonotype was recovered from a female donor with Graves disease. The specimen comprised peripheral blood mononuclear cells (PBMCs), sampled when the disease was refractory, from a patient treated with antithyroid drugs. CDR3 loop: CASSFDRATSPLHF. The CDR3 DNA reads TGTGCCAGCAGCTTCGACAGGGCAACTTCACCCCTCCACTTT.